Below, one TCR beta chain is given with its context. This clonotype was picked up many times. No antigen is known for it. No base quality values were provided; no much bigger clone lies one nucleotide off. V is cut back by 3 bases and J by 7 bases, with 3 bases in the junction unmatched. The CDR3 runs 12 amino acids, cysteine and phenylalanine included. Only the CDR3 part of the read is kept: 36 bases, read in frame from the first base. In the germline V gene (reference sequence), CDR1 corresponds to DFQATT and CDR2 to SNEGSKA. TCR cDNA was synthesized by 5'RACE template switching, which introduced a universal primer site and unique molecular identifiers. cDNA synthesis was primed from both the TCR alpha and TCR beta constant segments. Library amplification used two PCR steps, and the second PCR step added sample barcodes and sequencing adapters. Sequencing of libraries was performed on Illumina HiSeq 2500 (2x100 bp) or NovaSeq (2x150 bp). The source study handled its data this way. Reads were demultiplexed and collapsed into UMI consensus sequences with MIGEC, and V(D)J alignment was performed with MiXCR. Clonotypes responding to the vaccine were identified with edgeR on replicate PBMC samples, with the criteria of FDR below 0.01 and a log2 fold change above 5 up to day 15. CD4 or CD8 identity was assigned to each bulk clonotype according to whether the clonotype was present at higher abundance in the sequenced CD4 repertoire or the sequenced CD8 repertoire. Starting from the raw public reads, TCRdb applied fastp trimming at Q25, assembled clones with MiXCR and retained in-frame beta chains. One record per CDR3 amino acid sequence lists the most common genes and DNA. Here the V and J calls rest on TCRdb's processing, not on the authors' analysis. This sample comprises fewer than 400,000 distinct CDR3 sequences, 6% to 8% of them detected only once. The leading ten clones occupy around 16% of the sample.

Per the publication, the treatment or condition label means: live attenuated yellow fever vaccine strain. Two biological replicates of bulk PBMCs were collected at each blood-draw timepoint. A standard Ficoll-Paque protocol was used to isolate PBMCs from peripheral blood. RNA was extracted with TriZol from bulk PBMCs, CD4 and CD8 fractions, and dextramer-positive and dextramer-negative fractions. This sample stems from a study of T cells after yellow fever vaccination (dated by TCRdb to about 2019). About the full investigation: The SMART-Seq v4 Ultra Low Input RNA kit was used to prepare libraries from fractions with low cell numbers. To follow T-cell clones before and after both primary and booster YFV17D yellow fever vaccination, bulk TCR alpha and beta repertoires underwent longitudinal sequencing. Two healthy male donors made up the cohort, one aged 18 to 30 years and the other aged 30 to 40 years. Blood samples were taken at several timepoints before and after primary and secondary immunization, and bulk PBMC replicates and cell subsets were isolated.

Broad study findings and their caveats: A small fraction of clonotypes showed up in both the CD4 and CD8 compartments, probably as a result of convergent recombination. Compared with the primary T-cell response, the secondary T-cell response was weaker but faster, peaking on day 5 rather than day 15. Because the study included only a couple of donors, the extent to which the findings can be generalized is limited. Because abundant contaminating clonotypes from the bulk population could be contained in FACS-sorted repertoires, computational filtering was required. Most clones expanded after primary vaccination were re-detected after the booster (almost 98% of CD4 and 88% of CD8), suggesting broad memory maintenance.

Sequenced here: PBMCs, sampled 5 days after the yellow fever booster vaccination. This receptor was identified in a young man who received the YFV17D yellow fever vaccine. The chain joins TRBV20-1 to TRBJ1-5; 7 central nucleotides agree with TRBD1. The DNA is as follows: TGCAGTGCTAGGCAGGGGGGACAGCCCCAGCATTTT. Protein translation: CSARQGGQPQHF.